This section outlines one T cell receptor beta chain sequence together with its context. Its antigen is still unknown. The gene symbols are mouse symbols. The CDR3 extends 4 residues past the end of the read, so its final part is completed from the germline J gene. This record comes from a study of CD8+ T cells in alopecia areata. Per germline, CDR1 LGHNA and CDR2 YNLKQL (reference sequence). With 2 bases clipped from V and 0 bases from J, the junction kept 2 bases outside the gene matches. This CDR3 has 15 residues. Extracted from the samples, RNA was reverse transcribed into cDNA to serve as the sequencing template. Here immunoSEQ multiplex PCR was the method, and the copy in TCRdb shows in-frame clones only, minus some. Singletons are absent from the sample, which has 90,000 to 130,000 clones. Study-wide results and caveats: Compared with mice, patients displayed less clear TCR sharing, possibly for HLA-related reasons.

This receptor was identified in a C3H/HeJ mouse with alopecia areata. Strain MHC haplotype: H2-k. Sequencing used lesional skin. V usage is TRBV5 and J usage is TRBJ1-1; 8 bases are a match to TRBD1. Incomplete CDR3 DNA: TGTGCCAGCAGCCAAACAGGGGGGCCAAACACA. It codes for CASSQTGGPNT. The whole CDR3 sequence reads CASSQTGGPNTEVFF.